The 9 T cell receptor beta chains below come from one sample, sequenced in a study of cytomegalovirus exposure and HLA in healthy donors. PCR primers comprised 60 Vbeta and 13 Jbeta primers. The method was immunoSEQ multiplex PCR; TCRdb's version includes in-frame clones alone and lacks a portion of them. The sample has around 300,000 clones, 65% to 85% seen once. Sequencing used PBMCs. The origin of the receptors is a female donor in good health and CMV-seronegative.

The CDR3 nucleotides are TGTGCCAGCTCACCATCCCCGATGGGGGCCACCTACAATGAGCAGTTCTTC. This gives the protein CASSPSPMGATYNEQFF. This chain uses TRBV18 with TRBJ2-1, with TRBD1 as a possible D gene (6 bases). V dropped 2 bases and J dropped 2 bases, with 16 bases sitting between them. CDR1 is KGHSH and CDR2 is LQKENI in the germline V gene. The CDR3 is 17 residues long.

The CDR3 here is CASSFSRGQADTQYF. DNA of the CDR3: TGTGCCAGCAGCTTCTCCAGGGGGCAAGCAGATACGCAGTATTTT. The rearrangement links TRBV11-1 to TRBJ2-3, with 8 bases that match TRBD1. Trimming removed 3 bases from V and 4 bases from J; junction bases left unmatched: 6. Germline CDR1 SGHAT, CDR2 FQDESV (reference sequence). The CDR3 is 15 amino acids.

The J gene is TRBJ1-2, the V gene TRBV19; the match to TRBD1 covers 8 bases. The germline gives CDR1 LNHDA, CDR2 SQIVND (reference sequence). CDR3 length: 14 amino acids. The junction had 7 bases not matched to a gene; V was cut back by 6 bases and J by 4 bases. In DNA, the CDR3 is TGTGCCAGTAGGACTTTGACAGGGGCCTATGGCTACACCTTC. It translates to CASRTLTGAYGYTF.

Only a few counts were recorded for this clone. The chain carries TRBV4-1 and TRBJ2-7; 10 bases are shared with TRBD1. The CDR3 runs to 17 residues. CDR1 is MGHRA and CDR2 is YSYEKL in the germline V gene. V lost 0 bases, J lost 2 bases, and 7 bases stayed unmatched. Written as DNA, the CDR3 is TGCGCCAGCAGCCAAGACCCCGACAGGGGGCTCCCCTACGAGCAGTACTTC. Its protein product is CASSQDPDRGLPYEQYF.

The rearrangement links TRBV7-2 to TRBJ2-1; TRBD2 matches at 8 bases. Per germline, CDR1 SGHTA and CDR2 FQGNSA. V dropped 5 bases and J dropped 9; count of bases not matched to a gene: 9. The CDR3 is 14 residues long. CDR3 coding DNA: TGTGCCAGCAGCGAAACGGGACTAGGGGGTGAGCAGTTCTTC. Encoded protein: CASSETGLGGEQFF.

This clone is a singleton in its sample. The chain combines TRBV19 with TRBJ2-2; a weak D match, TRBD1 (5 bases). CDR1 and CDR2 (germline): LNHDA, SQIVND (reference sequence). The V gene lost 8 bases and the J gene lost 8 bases, with 6 bases spanning the gap. This CDR3 region has 10 residues. CDR3 bases: TGTGCCAGTGGACAAGGGGAGCTGTTTTTT. This sequence encodes CASGQGELFF.

The V and J genes are TRBV6-6 and TRBJ2-7, with 7 bases that match TRBD1. The CDR3 is 16 amino acids. J lost 2 bases, V lost 0 bases, and 7 bases had no gene match. Germline V gene lookup returns CDR1 MNHNY and CDR2 SVGAGI (reference sequence). In DNA, the CDR3 is TGTGCCAGCAGTTACTCCCGGGACAGACTAACCTACGAGCAGTACTTC. It is translated as CASSYSRDRLTYEQYF.

This clone turned up a few times. This sequence joins TRBV4-2 and TRBJ1-1, with a weak D call TRBD1 (5 bases). This CDR3 has 15 residues. Trimming took off 4 bases at V and 0 bases at J, with 12 bases between the two ends. Germline assignment: CDR1 LGHNA and CDR2 YNFKEQ. CDR3 in DNA: TGTGCCAGCAGCCCAAGACAGTTAATGAACACTGAAGCTTTCTTT. It translates to CASSPRQLMNTEAFF.

J is TRBJ2-1 and V is TRBV5-4; possibly TRBD1 for D (6 bases). Trimming left V 1 base short and J 4 bases short, with 9 bases between. The CDR3 runs 14 residues. CDR1 is SGHNT, CDR2 YYREEE, per germline (reference sequence). CDR3 nucleotide sequence: TGTGCCAGCAGCTTGTGGGACACTTACAATGAGCAGTTCTTC. This sequence encodes CASSLWDTYNEQFF.